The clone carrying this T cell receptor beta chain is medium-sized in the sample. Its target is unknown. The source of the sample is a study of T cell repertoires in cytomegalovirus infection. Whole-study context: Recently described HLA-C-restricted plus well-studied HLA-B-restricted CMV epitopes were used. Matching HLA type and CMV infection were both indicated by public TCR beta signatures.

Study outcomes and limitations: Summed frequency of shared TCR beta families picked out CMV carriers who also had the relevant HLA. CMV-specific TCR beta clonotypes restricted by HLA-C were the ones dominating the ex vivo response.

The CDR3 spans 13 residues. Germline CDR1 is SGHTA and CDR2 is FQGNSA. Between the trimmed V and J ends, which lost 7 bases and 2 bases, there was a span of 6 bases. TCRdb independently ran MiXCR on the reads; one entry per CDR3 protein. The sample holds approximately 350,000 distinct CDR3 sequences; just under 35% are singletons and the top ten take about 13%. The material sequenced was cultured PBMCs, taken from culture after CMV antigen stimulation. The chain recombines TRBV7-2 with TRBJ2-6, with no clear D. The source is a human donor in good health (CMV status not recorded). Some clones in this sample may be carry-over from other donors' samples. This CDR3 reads CASTLAGANVLTF. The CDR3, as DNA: TGTGCCAGCACCCTCGCTGGGGCCAACGTCCTGACTTTC.